This T cell receptor (beta chain) appears in the sequencing data of a study of T cell responses to AZD1222 COVID-19 vaccine. Assay used: immunoSEQ multiplex PCR; TCRdb lists only in-frame clones, some missing. Altogether some 130,000 clones are present, approximately 85% being singletons, with the ten largest covering approximately 7%. A few counts support this clone. Its antigen is not identified. Study-level results: Donors were mostly white British, more females; clonal diversity possibly underestimated. The study reported that nearly half of spike-specific TCRs target unmutated variant regions. Two doses of AZD1222 preceded a rise in Spike-specific TCR breadth and depth.

V was trimmed by 1 base and J by 0 bases, leaving 3 bases between them. Germline CDR1 and CDR2: LGHDT and YNNKEL (reference sequence). The CDR3 length is 13 residues. V gene TRBV3-1 (or the pseudogene TRBV3-2) combines with J gene TRBJ1-2; D not resolved. The sequence derives from an adult in good health. The sequencing used peripheral blood, collected on day 0 of AZD1222 vaccination. CDR3 region: CASSQVANYGYTF. The CDR3, as DNA: TGTGCCAGCAGCCAAGTGGCTAACTATGGCTACACCTTC.